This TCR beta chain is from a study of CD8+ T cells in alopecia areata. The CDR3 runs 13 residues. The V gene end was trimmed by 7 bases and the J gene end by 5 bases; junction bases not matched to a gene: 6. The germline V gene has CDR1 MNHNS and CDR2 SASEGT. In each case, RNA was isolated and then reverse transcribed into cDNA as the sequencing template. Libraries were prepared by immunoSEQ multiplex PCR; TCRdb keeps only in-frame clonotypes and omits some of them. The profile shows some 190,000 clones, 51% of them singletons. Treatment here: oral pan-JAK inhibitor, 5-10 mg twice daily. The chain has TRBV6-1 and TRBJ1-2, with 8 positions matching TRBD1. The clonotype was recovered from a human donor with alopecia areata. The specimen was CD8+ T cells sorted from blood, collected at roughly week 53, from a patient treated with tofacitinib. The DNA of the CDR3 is TGTGCCAGCATTGGACAGGGCCCATATGGCTACACCTTC. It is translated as CASIGQGPYGYTF.